These T cell receptor beta chains were read from a single sample in a study of T cell responses to AZD1222 COVID-19 vaccine. The protocol was immunoSEQ multiplex PCR, while the TCRdb copy is restricted to in-frame clones and leaves out a portion. The sample has more than 150,000 clones, 90% to 95% seen once. This material consisted of peripheral blood, taken 28 days after the second AZD1222 dose. The receptors shown here come from an adult who received the AZD1222 COVID-19 vaccine. Both conserved end residues are part of each CDR3. A D gene is named only where the DNA matches it firmly. Some rows have no size entry. The others give once, few or many, or a class for an expanded clone.

>TRBV10-2|TRBD1|TRBJ1-5|NA
TGCGCCAGCAGTGAACTGGTCGGCAAGGACAGGGGTTTTCTGTTTATAAATCAGCCCCAGCATTTT
CASSELVGKDRGFLFINQPQHF
>TRBV7-9|NA|TRBJ2-1|NA
TGTGCCAGCAGCTTTGGTAATGAGCAGTTCTTC
CASSFGNEQFF
>TRBV30|TRBD1|TRBJ2-3|NA
TGTGCCGGGGCACGACAGGGGAGAGATACGCAGTATTTT
CAGARQGRDTQYF
>TRBV4-1|NA|TRBJ1-5|NA
TGCGCCAGCAGCCAAGATTTGGATTATAGCAATCAGCCCCAGCATTTT
CASSQDLDYSNQPQHF
>TRBV28|NA|TRBJ1-2|NA
TGTGCCAGCAGTGCGGGGAGGGTGGCTGGCTACACCTTC
CASSAGRVAGYTF
>TRBV5-1|TRBD1|TRBJ1-2|NA
TGCGCCAGCAGCCCAGACAGGGGAAAGGGCTACACCTTC
CASSPDRGKGYTF
>TRBV5-8|NA|TRBJ1-5|few
TGTGCCAGCAGCTTATCCGTTTATAGCAATCAGCCCCAGCATTTT
CASSLSVYSNQPQHF
>TRBV11-3|TRBD1|TRBJ2-7|NA
TGTGCCAGCAGCCTCGGGACAGGGGGCCACGAGCAGTACTTC
CASSLGTGGHEQYF
>TRBV28|NA|TRBJ1-2|NA
TGTGCCAGCAGTTTGTTTTCAGTATCGGTTGGCGGCTACACCTTC
CASSLFSVSVGGYTF
>TRBV25-1|TRBD1|TRBJ1-2|NA
TGTGCCAGCAGTGGGAGACAGGGGCCTAACTATGGCTACACCTTC
CASSGRQGPNYGYTF
>TRBV5-1|TRBD1|TRBJ1-5|NA
TGCGCCAGCAGCCCTGGGACAGATTATCAGCCCCAGCATTTT
CASSPGTDYQPQHF
>TRBV5-1|NA|TRBJ2-7|NA
TGCGCCAGCAGCGGGGACTACGAGCAGTACTTC
CASSGDYEQYF
>TRBV2|TRBD2|TRBJ2-1|NA
TGTGCCAGCAGGCCCCCATCGGGACTAGCGAGGTATGAGCAGTTCTTC
CASRPPSGLARYEQFF
>TRBV12-3/TRBV12-4|NA|TRBJ1-4|NA
TGTGCCAGCAGTTCCAGGGCAAATGAAAAACTGTTTTTT
CASSSRANEKLFF
>TRBV5-1|TRBD2|TRBJ2-1|once
TGCGCCAGCAGGTTAGCGGGAGGGAGCTCCTACAATGAGCAGTTCTTC
CASRLAGGSSYNEQFF
>TRBV28|TRBD1|TRBJ2-1|NA
TGTGCCAGCAGCCTAACCGGGACAGGGATCAATGAGCAGTTCTTC
CASSLTGTGINEQFF
>TRBV5-1|NA|TRBJ1-6|few
TGCGCCAGCAGCTTGGAACGGGGAGATAATTCACCCCTCCACTTT
CASSLERGDNSPLHF
>TRBV7-2|TRBD1|TRBJ1-4|NA
TGTGCCAGCAGCTCATCAGGGGGCGGTAATGAAAAACTGTTTTTT
CASSSSGGGNEKLFF
>TRBV19|NA|TRBJ1-4|NA
TGTGCCAGTAGTTTAGCCTGGGGTTTAACTAATGAAAAACTGTTTTTT
CASSLAWGLTNEKLFF
>TRBV10-3|NA|TRBJ2-1|NA
TGTGCCATCAGTGAGCTAGCATACAATGAGCAGTTCTTC
CAISELAYNEQFF
>TRBV6-5|NA|TRBJ1-1|NA
TGTGCCAGCAGCCAGAGGTGGGGTGAAGCTTTCTTT
CASSQRWGEAFF
>TRBV5-1|NA|TRBJ1-5|NA
TGCGCCAGCAGCCTCGGTAGTAATCAGCCCCAGCATTTT
CASSLGSNQPQHF
>TRBV5-6|NA|TRBJ2-7|NA
TGTGCCAGCAGCTTGGTGGTCGGGGTCTACGAGCAGTACTTC
CASSLVVGVYEQYF
>TRBV30|TRBD2|TRBJ2-7|NA
TGTGCCTGGAGCCCCCCGGGACTAGCTCGCTACGAGCAGTACTTC
CAWSPPGLARYEQYF
>TRBV11-1|NA|TRBJ1-1|NA
TGTGCCAGCAGCTTAATTCCCACGCCGAACACTGAAGCTTTCTTT
CASSLIPTPNTEAFF
>TRBV7-9|NA|TRBJ1-4|NA
TGTGCCAGCAGTCCACTGGAACCAACTAATGAAAAACTGTTTTTT
CASSPLEPTNEKLFF
>TRBV12-5|TRBD2|TRBJ2-3|NA
TGTGCTAGTGGTTTTTGGCTAGCGGGAGACACAGATACGCAGTATTTT
CASGFWLAGDTDTQYF
>TRBV3-1/TRBV3-2|TRBD1|TRBJ1-1|NA
TGTGCCAGCAGCGCGAGTCAGGGGGCGGCTGAAGCTTTCTTT
CASSASQGAAEAFF
>TRBV29-1|NA|TRBJ1-1|NA
TGCAGCGCGGCAGGGGAATCAAGGAACACTGAAGCTTTCTTT
CSAAGESRNTEAFF
>TRBV6-1|NA|TRBJ2-7|NA
TGTGCCAGCAGTGAACGGTGGGGGGCCTACGAGCAGTACTTC
CASSERWGAYEQYF
>TRBV28|TRBD2|TRBJ2-1|NA
TGTGCCAGCAGGACCACTAGCGGGAGATACAATGAGCAGTTCTTC
CASRTTSGRYNEQFF
>TRBV30|NA|TRBJ1-4|NA
TGTGCCTGGAGTGTGGGGGGGACTAATGAAAAACTGTTTTTT
CAWSVGGTNEKLFF
>TRBV19|TRBD1|TRBJ2-7|NA
TGTGCCAGTAGTAGGGGACAGGGAAACTCCTACGAGCAGTACTTC
CASSRGQGNSYEQYF
>TRBV19|TRBD2|TRBJ2-7|NA
TGTGCCAGTAGTATCGCTGGACTAGAGTACGAGCAGTACTTC
CASSIAGLEYEQYF
>TRBV5-1|TRBD1|TRBJ2-2|NA
TGCGCCAGCAGCTCGCCGGGACAGGGGAACACCGGGGAGCTGTTTTTT
CASSSPGQGNTGELFF
>TRBV5-3|NA|TRBJ2-1|NA
TGTGCCAGAAGCTTGGCCGGTGGCCCAATCGGGAGTCCCTGGAATGAGCAGTTCTTC
CARSLAGGPIGSPWNEQFF
>TRBV11-3|NA|TRBJ2-3|NA
TGTGCCAGCAGCTCAGACAGTGGTACGCAGTATTTT
CASSSDSGTQYF
>TRBV4-1|TRBD2|TRBJ2-1|NA
TGCGCCAGCAGCCTCGCGGGAGGGTCCTACAATGAGCAGTTCTTC
CASSLAGGSYNEQFF
>TRBV6-5|NA|TRBJ2-1|NA
TGTGCCAGCACGGGGACCTACAATGAGCAGTTCTTC
CASTGTYNEQFF
>TRBV27|NA|TRBJ1-1|NA
TGTGCCAGCAGTTTACGGGCCCTACAGGGACTCATGAACACTGAAGCTTTCTTT
CASSLRALQGLMNTEAFF
>TRBV30|TRBD1|TRBJ1-6|NA
TGTGCCCGGCAACAGGGGAGAGGTAATTCACCCCTCCACTTT
CARQQGRGNSPLHF
>TRBV18|NA|TRBJ1-1|once
TGTGCCAGCTCACCCCTCGGGGAGGGGAACACTGAAGCTTTCTTT
CASSPLGEGNTEAFF
>TRBV29-1|NA|TRBJ1-3|once
TGCAGCGTTACCGGGGAAGGAACCTTCGGCGGAAACACCATATATTTT
CSVTGEGTFGGNTIYF
>TRBV19|NA|TRBJ1-2|NA
TGTGCCAGTAGTCTCTTCGGGCCCGACTATGGCTACACCTTC
CASSLFGPDYGYTF
>TRBV6-5|NA|TRBJ1-2|NA
TGTGCCAGCACCAGGACCTTAGCTAACTATGGCTACACCTTC
CASTRTLANYGYTF
>TRBV4-3|TRBD2|TRBJ2-7|NA
TGCGCCAGCAGCCCCGGGACTAGCGGCTCCTACGAGCAGTACTTC
CASSPGTSGSYEQYF
>TRBV18|NA|TRBJ1-2|NA
TGTGCCAGCTCCCCGGACGGTAACTATGGCTACACCTTC
CASSPDGNYGYTF
>TRBV18|NA|TRBJ1-1|NA
TGTGCCAGCTCACCTAGGGGGGTCGGGGACACTGAAGCTTTCTTT
CASSPRGVGDTEAFF
>TRBV6-2/TRBV6-3|NA|TRBJ2-1|NA
TGTGCCAGCAGTAAACACATTTTGGGTGGGAATGAGCAGTTCTTC
CASSKHILGGNEQFF
>TRBV18|NA|TRBJ2-7|NA
TGTGCCAGCTCACCCCAAGCCTCCTACGAGCAGTACTTC
CASSPQASYEQYF
>TRBV24-1|NA|TRBJ2-3|NA
TGTGCCACCAGTGAGCCGAAAGCGGAAGTCACAGATACGCAGTATTTT
CATSEPKAEVTDTQYF
>TRBV30|NA|TRBJ2-1|NA
TGTGCCTGGAGTTTCCTGAGCTCCTACAATGAGCAGTTCTTC
CAWSFLSSYNEQFF
>TRBV4-3|NA|TRBJ2-5|NA
TGCGCCAGCAGCCAAATGGGATTTCTAACGGGGGTTGGAGAGACCCAGTACTTC
CASSQMGFLTGVGETQYF
>TRBV5-1|NA|TRBJ2-2|once
TGCGCCAGCAGCTTGACTCGACTGGCGAACACCGGGGAGCTGTTTTTT
CASSLTRLANTGELFF
>TRBV28|NA|TRBJ2-4|NA
TGTGCCAGCAGTTTGTATAGCCCCAAAAACATTCAGTACTTC
CASSLYSPKNIQYF
>TRBV2|NA|TRBJ2-2|NA
TGTGCCAGCAGTGAACAAGGGGTAGCCGGGGAGCTGTTTTTT
CASSEQGVAGELFF